At least ten counts were recorded for the clone carrying this T cell receptor beta chain. The data are from a study of T cells in Graves' hyperthyroidism and ophthalmopathy. TCR beta CDR3 regions were amplified from RNA. The HTBI set primed first-round TCR CDR3 RT-PCR. MiXCR, applied by TCRdb to the multiplex PCR reads, yields one record per CDR3 protein. The profile shows under 550,000 distinct CDR3 sequences, about an eighth of them singletons. The V and J ends lost 6 bases and 2 bases respectively, with 20 bases between them. Germline values: CDR1 LNHDA, CDR2 SQIVND (reference sequence). The CDR3 is made up of 17 amino acids. Exclusion followed for patients with uncontrolled infection, other autoimmune disease, pregnancy or lactation. Diagnoses used clinical symptoms, serum thyroxine and TRAb, thyroid ultrasound and orbital computed tomography. This sample holds PBMCs from under 11 ml fresh peripheral blood.

The source material was blood. The chain couples TRBV19 to TRBJ1-5, with D possibly matching TRBD1 (5 bases). The source of this sequence is a young woman with Graves' hyperthyroidism. In nucleotides, the CDR3 is TGTGCCAGTAGCCCACTCCCAGGGAAAGAGGGCAATCAGCCCCAGCATTTT. Encoded protein: CASSPLPGKEGNQPQHF. The entire variable domain, with the rest obtained from reference TRBV19 and TRBJ1-5, is as follows: DGGITQSPKYLFRKEGQNVTLSCEQNLNHDAMYWYRQDPGQGLRLIYYSQIVNDFQKGDIAEGYSVSREKKESFPLTVTSAQKNPTAFYLCASSPLPGKEGNQPQHFGDGTRLSIL.